This is a list of T cell receptor beta chains from one sample in a study of blood T cell repertoires in COVID-19. Method: immunoSEQ multiplex PCR; TCRdb's copy keeps in-frame clones and lacks some. The repertoire holds over 45,000 clones, with just over 90% as singletons. Specimen: peripheral blood. These receptors were collected from a man between 65 and 79 years old with acute or convalescent COVID-19. CDR3s include the opening cysteine and the closing phenylalanine or tryptophan. Each record gives: clone size, V gene, D gene, J gene, CDR3 protein, CDR3 DNA. D genes are given only for firm matches. A clone size is listed for some rows: how often the clone was seen (once, few, many), or a class if it is expanded.

>.|TRBV7-2|TRBD1|TRBJ1-4
CASSSQGAGREKLFF
TGTGCCAGCAGCTCACAGGGGGCGGGGCGTGAAAAACTGTTTTTT
>.|TRBV6-5|TRBD1|TRBJ1-2
CASSRQGDYGYTF
TGTGCCAGCAGCCGACAGGGAGACTATGGCTACACCTTC
>.|TRBV18|TRBD2|TRBJ2-7
CASSPGGRALYEQYF
TGTGCCAGCTCACCAGGGGGGAGGGCCCTTTACGAGCAGTACTTC
>.|TRBV9|TRBD2|TRBJ2-3
CASSPQTSGGRDTDTQYF
TGTGCCAGCAGCCCCCAGACTAGCGGGGGGCGGGACACAGATACGCAGTATTTT
>once|TRBV7-9|.|TRBJ2-7
CASSLLGGLAYEQYF
TGTGCCAGCAGCCTTCTAGGAGGGTTAGCCTACGAGCAGTACTTC
>.|TRBV7-2|TRBD1|TRBJ1-5
CASSLGTGGNQPQHF
TGTGCCAGCAGCCTAGGGACAGGGGGCAATCAGCCCCAGCATTTT
>.|TRBV6-2/TRBV6-3|.|TRBJ2-1
CASSYEGYNEQFF
TGTGCCAGCAGTTACGAGGGCTACAATGAGCAGTTCTTC
>.|TRBV9|.|TRBJ2-3
CASSVALSTDTQYF
TGTGCCAGCAGCGTAGCCCTCAGCACAGATACGCAGTATTTT
>.|TRBV5-1|TRBD2|TRBJ2-6
CASSSLAGSTTGANVLTF
TGCGCCAGCAGCTCCCTAGCGGGGTCAACCACTGGGGCCAACGTCCTGACTTTC
>few|TRBV11-2|.|TRBJ1-3
CASSLDPGGGNTIYF
TGTGCCAGCAGCTTAGACCCGGGGGGTGGAAACACCATATATTTT
>.|TRBV28|TRBD2|TRBJ2-3
CAAGTSGSTDTQYF
TGTGCCGCCGGGACTAGCGGCAGCACAGATACGCAGTATTTT
>.|TRBV18|TRBD2|TRBJ2-1
CASSPLAVGQLASTPLNEQFF
TGTGCCAGCTCACCACTCGCCGTCGGACAACTAGCGTCAACCCCACTCAATGAGCAGTTCTTC